The 14 T cell receptor beta chains listed next were all sequenced from one sample in a study of CD8 T cells in Susac syndrome. The authors reverse transcribed roughly 0.5 to 1 ug RNA with random hexamers. TCRdb itself ran the immunoSEQ multiplex PCR reads through MiXCR, one entry per CDR3 protein. The sample records hundreds of thousands of distinct CDR3 sequences, 93% being singletons. Source material: CD4+ T cells from PBMCs. The receptors originated from a human donor with multiple sclerosis.

This clonotype came up once. This sequence joins TRBV20-1 and TRBJ2-3; D gene uncertain. The CDR3 contains 12 residues. Germline assignment: CDR1 DFQATT and CDR2 SNEGSKA (reference sequence). Trimming took 0 bases from V and 6 from J, leaving 7 bases between them. CDR3: CSARDLPDTQYF. The DNA for the CDR3 is TGCAGTGCTAGAGACCTACCCGATACGCAGTATTTT.

The CDR3 nucleotides read TGTGCCAGCAGCCGAGCCGGGCCGACAGACGAGCAGTACTTC. Translating gives CASSRAGPTDEQYF. This chain links TRBV12-3 or TRBV12-4 with TRBJ2-7, with D perhaps matching TRBD1 (5 bases). CDR3 length: 14 residues. Trimming shortened V by 6 bases and J by 5 bases, and 17 bases separated the two germline ends.

CDR3 sequence (DNA): TGTGCCAGCAGCCTGTTGATTGGGGTTGGAGAGACCCAGTACTTC. It yields the protein CASSLLIGVGETQYF. The chain recombines TRBV5-6 with TRBJ2-5; D remains ambiguous. V lost 4 bases and J lost 4, with 17 bases in between. This CDR3 is built from 15 residues. Germline loops: CDR1 SGHDT, CDR2 YYEEEE.

The rearrangement uses TRBV12-3 or TRBV12-4 and TRBJ2-2; the D gene is possibly TRBD1 (5 bases). The CDR3 is made up of 13 amino acids. The V and J ends lost 2 bases and 6 bases respectively, with 7 bases between them. The CDR3 DNA is TGTGCCAGCAGTTTAAGGGGATCCGGGGAGCTGTTTTTT. As protein: CASSLRGSGELFF.

The gene calls are TRBV5-6 and TRBJ2-7; D possibly matches TRBD1 or TRBD2 (5 bases each). Germline values: CDR1 SGHDT, CDR2 YYEEEE. The ends were cut back, 4 bases at V and 2 bases at J, with 16 bases in the middle. The CDR3 has 15 amino acids. In nucleotides, the CDR3 is TGTGCCAGCAGCGGAATAGGGACCTCCCCCTACGAGCAGTACTTC. It specifies CASSGIGTSPYEQYF.

This sequence joins TRBV30 and TRBJ2-1, with 7 bases fitting TRBD1. This CDR3 has 17 amino acids. Germline V CDR1 and CDR2: GTSNPN, SVGIG (reference sequence). The V and J ends lost 3 bases and 0 bases, in that order; junction bases with no gene match: 11. For the CDR3, the DNA is TGTGCCTGGAGAGGGGGCGTAATCTTAAGCTCCTACAATGAGCAGTTCTTC. Translation: CAWRGGVILSSYNEQFF. The full variable domain, completed using reference TRBV30 and TRBJ2-1, is SQTIHQWPATLVQPVGSPLSLECTVEGTSNPNLYWYRQAAGRGLQLLFYSVGIGQISSEVPQNLSASRPQDRQFILSSKKLLLSDSGFYLCAWRGGVILSSYNEQFFGPGTRLTVL.

CDR3 sequence (DNA): TGCAGTGCTAGAGGGCCCAGCGGGTCCGCCTACGAGCAGTACTTC. Amino acids: CSARGPSGSAYEQYF. The rearrangement joins TRBV20-1 to TRBJ2-7, with D possibly matching TRBD2 (6 bases). Germline values: CDR1 DFQATT, CDR2 SNEGSKA (reference sequence). Trimming shortened V by 1 base and J by 2 bases, and 15 bases separated the two germline ends. The CDR3 has 15 residues.

The chain carries TRBV18 and TRBJ1-2, with D possibly TRBD1 on 5 matching bases. Trimming took 0 bases from V and 2 from J, leaving 10 bases between them. Germline assignment: CDR1 KGHSH and CDR2 LQKENI. The CDR3 is made up of 15 amino acids. The CDR3 region has the DNA TGTGCCAGCTCACCACCGCAAGGGGCCAACTATGGCTACACCTTC. Translation: CASSPPQGANYGYTF.

The chain combines TRBV25-1 with TRBJ1-4; TRBD1 matches at 12 bases. Germline V gene lookup returns CDR1 MGHDK and CDR2 SYGVNS. The ends lost 2 bases at V and 6 bases at J; junction bases unmatched: 1. The CDR3 totals 15 residues. The DNA of the CDR3 is TGTGCCAGCAGTGAAGGGACAGGGGGCTATGAAAAACTGTTTTTT. Translation gives CASSEGTGGYEKLFF.

This chain joins TRBV6-5 and TRBJ2-7; weak D call: TRBD2 (5 bases). The ends were cut back, 3 bases at V and 4 bases at J, with 22 bases in the middle. The CDR3 is 17 amino acids. Germline loops: CDR1 MNHEY, CDR2 SVGAGI. In nucleotides, the CDR3 is TGTGCCAGCAGTTATGGTCCCCGAATAAACGGGAAGTACGAGCAGTACGTC. It codes for CASSYGPRINGKYEQYV.

V and J are TRBV20-1 and TRBJ1-1, with a tentative D call TRBD1 (5 bases). From germline, CDR1 is DFQATT and CDR2 SNEGSKA (reference sequence). V was shortened by 5 bases and J by 3 bases, with 13 bases between the two germline ends. The CDR3 extends over 13 amino acids. The CDR3 is CSADQGKHTEAFF. CDR3 sequence (DNA): TGCAGTGCTGACCAGGGTAAACACACTGAAGCTTTCTTT.

CDR3 residues: CASSIRQNTGELFF. The CDR3 DNA sequence: TGTGCCAGCTCAATCAGGCAGAACACCGGGGAGCTGTTTTTT. The V gene is TRBV18, the J gene TRBJ2-2, with unresolved D. Per the germline V gene, CDR1 is KGHSH and CDR2 is LQKENI. With 5 bases removed from V and 1 base from J, the gap between germline ends came to 8 bases. The length of the CDR3 is 14 residues.

As regards this clonotype: At one end the junction does not follow the germline gene, possibly because of a read error. The chain carries TRBV3-1 and TRBJ2-7; 7 bases fit TRBD1. Germline values: CDR1 LGHDT, CDR2 YNNKEL (reference sequence). CDR3 length equals 17 residues. CDR3 protein: CAGSLKKTGTAPYEQYF. The CDR3 coding sequence is TGTGCCGGCAGCCTTAAAAAGACCGGGACAGCACCTTACGAGCAGTACTTC.

The genes are TRBV28 and TRBJ1-6; TRBD1 aligns across 7 bases. V gave up 7 bases and J gave up 7 bases; unmatched junction bases: 4. Germline V CDR1 and CDR2: MDHEN, SYDVKM. CDR3 length: 13 residues. This CDR3 reads CASTPRGNSPLHF. Here the CDR3 DNA reads TGTGCCAGCACGCCCAGGGGGAATTCACCCCTCCACTTT.